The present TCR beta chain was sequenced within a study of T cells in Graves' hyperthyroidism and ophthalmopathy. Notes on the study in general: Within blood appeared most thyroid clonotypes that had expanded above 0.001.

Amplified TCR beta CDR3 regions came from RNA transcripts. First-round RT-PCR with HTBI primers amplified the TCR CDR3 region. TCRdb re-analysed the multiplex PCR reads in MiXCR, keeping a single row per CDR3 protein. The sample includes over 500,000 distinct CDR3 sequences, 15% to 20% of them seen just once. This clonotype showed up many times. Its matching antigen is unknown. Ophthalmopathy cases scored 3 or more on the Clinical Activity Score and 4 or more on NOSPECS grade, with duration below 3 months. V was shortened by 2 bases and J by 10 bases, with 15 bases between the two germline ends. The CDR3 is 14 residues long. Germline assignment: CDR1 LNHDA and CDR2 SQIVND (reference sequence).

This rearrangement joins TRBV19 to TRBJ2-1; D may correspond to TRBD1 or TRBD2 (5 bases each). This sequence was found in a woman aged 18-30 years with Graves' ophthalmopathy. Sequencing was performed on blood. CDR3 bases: TGTGCCAGTAGTATAAGTTCCTTCCGGGACGAGCAGTTCTTC. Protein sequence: CASSISSFRDEQFF.